Below are 10 T cell receptor beta chains sequenced from a single sample in a study of cytomegalovirus exposure and HLA in healthy donors. It was with 60 Vbeta and 13 Jbeta primers that the PCR ran. The data were produced by immunoSEQ multiplex PCR, yet TCRdb's version contains in-frame clones alone and is incomplete. The sample has roughly 100,000 clones, 70% to 85% seen once; the top ten hold about 4%. The sample taken for sequencing was PBMCs. The receptors were sampled from a man aged 45-60 years in good health and CMV-seronegative.

The chain is built from TRBV28 and TRBJ2-2; D is possibly TRBD2 (6 bases). The CDR3 loop spans 14 amino acids. Trimming removed 8 bases at V and 4 bases at J, with 14 bases between. Germline V gene data show CDR1 as MDHEN and CDR2 as SYDVKM. The CDR3 DNA sequence: TGTGCCAGCGATTCAGCCGGGAGCACCGGGGAGCTGTTTTTT. This gives the protein CASDSAGSTGELFF.

This chain connects TRBV5-1 to TRBJ2-3; 8 bases line up with TRBD2. The trim removed 5 bases at V and 6 bases at J, leaving 8 bases unmatched. The CDR3 loop spans 14 amino acids. Germline V gene data show CDR1 as SGHRS and CDR2 as YFSETQ. The CDR3 here is CASSEGSGIDTQYF. The CDR3 DNA reads as TGCGCCAGCAGTGAGGGTAGCGGGATTGATACGCAGTATTTT.

The CDR3 coding sequence is TGTGCCAGCAGGTCCGGCGGTGGCTACACCTTC. Translation: CASRSGGGYTF. The chain employs TRBV27 and TRBJ1-2; D gene ambiguous. Per germline, CDR1 MNHEY and CDR2 SMNVEV (reference sequence). Deletions cut 6 bases from V and 7 bases from J, with 9 bases between. This CDR3 spans 11 amino acids.

This clone came up a few times. The CDR3 loop reads CASSSIPGLAGGIDEQFF. Written as DNA, the CDR3 is TGTGCCAGCAGCTCGATTCCGGGACTAGCGGGAGGGATCGATGAGCAGTTCTTC. The chain joins TRBV7-3 to TRBJ2-1, with 16 bases identical to TRBD2. The CDR3 is 18 amino acids. Germline V gene sequence: CDR1 SGHTA, CDR2 FQGTGA. V was pared by 4 bases and J by 8 bases, with 11 bases of the junction left unmatched.

The chain employs TRBV7-9 and TRBJ2-1; 7 nucleotides line up with TRBD2. The length of the CDR3 is 15 residues. V lost 5 bases to trimming and J lost 9 bases; unmatched junction nucleotides: 13. The germline V gene encodes CDR1 SEHNR and CDR2 FQNEAQ (reference sequence). The CDR3, as DNA: TGTGCCAGCAGCCTCGGGACTACCAGTTTAGCTGAGCAGTTCTTC. Amino acid sequence: CASSLGTTSLAEQFF.

This chain uses TRBV20-1 with TRBJ2-7, with D tentatively TRBD2 (5 bases). Germline V gives CDR1 DFQATT, CDR2 SNEGSKA (reference sequence). The CDR3 runs to 11 residues. Trimming cost V 2 bases and J 4 bases, with 6 bases left between them. CDR3 bases: TGCAGTGCTAGAAGCGGATACGAGCAGTACTTC. Translated, it gives CSARSGYEQYF.

The chain combines TRBV11-2 with TRBJ2-7; 8 bases match TRBD1. The trim removed 3 bases at V and 2 bases at J, leaving 6 bases unmatched. The CDR3 sequence is 15 residues long. CDR1 is SGHAT, CDR2 FQNNGV, per germline. CDR3 sequence (DNA): TGTGCCAGCAGCTTCTCTTGGGACAGGCCCTACGAGCAGTACTTC. As protein: CASSFSWDRPYEQYF. The full variable domain, with the rest looked up from reference TRBV11-2 and TRBJ2-7, is EAGVAQSPRYKIIEKRQSVAFWCNPISGHATLYWYQQILGQGPKLLIQFQNNGVVDDSQLPKDRFSAERLKGVDSTLKIQPAKLEDSAVYLCASSFSWDRPYEQYFGPGTRLTVT.

This clone was seen just once. The genes are TRBV19 and TRBJ1-2; 7 nucleotides align to TRBD1. This CDR3 has 13 amino acids. Germline assignment: CDR1 LNHDA and CDR2 SQIVND (reference sequence). V dropped 6 bases and J dropped 5; count of bases not matched to a gene: 6. The CDR3 nucleotides are TGTGCCAGTAGCCACGGGACAGATTATGGCTACACCTTC. As protein: CASSHGTDYGYTF.

This chain joins TRBV6-1 and TRBJ2-1; 7 nucleotides align to TRBD1. J was trimmed by 4 bases and V by 6 bases; bases with no gene match: 3. This CDR3 contains 13 residues. Germline V CDR1 and CDR2: MNHNS, SASEGT. This CDR3 is CASRKGQYNEQFF. The CDR3 nucleotides are TGTGCCAGCAGGAAGGGACAGTACAATGAGCAGTTCTTC.

The chain combines TRBV27 with TRBJ1-3, with D tentatively TRBD1 (5 bases). Germline V CDR1 and CDR2: MNHEY, SMNVEV (reference sequence). V was trimmed by 3 bases and J by 2 bases, leaving 8 bases between them. The CDR3 loop spans 14 amino acids. In DNA, the CDR3 is TGTGCCAGCAGTTTTTTGGGGCCTGGAAACACCATATATTTT. The encoded protein is CASSFLGPGNTIYF.